Sequencing of this TCR beta chain was carried out in a study of blood T cell repertoires in COVID-19. Germline V lookup: CDR1 KGHSH, CDR2 LQKENI. CDR3 length: 13 amino acids. V shed 5 bases and J shed 3 bases, with 8 bases lying between them. Authors' data handling: Using reference gene primer amplification, nucleated cell counts were estimated. The method was immunoSEQ multiplex PCR; TCRdb's version includes in-frame clones alone and lacks a portion of them. The V and J calls and clone size are taken from that table; D and trimming were inferred from the DNA. Counted here are roughly 75,000 clones, 86% occurring once; the ten biggest clones make up around 6.3%.

V is TRBV18 and J is TRBJ1-5; D is perhaps TRBD1 (6 bases). The source material was peripheral blood. This receptor was identified in a man older than 75 with COVID-19, enrolled during active disease. The CDR3 is CASSGQYNQPQHF. In nucleotides, the CDR3 is TGTGCCAGCTCAGGACAGTACAATCAGCCCCAGCATTTT.